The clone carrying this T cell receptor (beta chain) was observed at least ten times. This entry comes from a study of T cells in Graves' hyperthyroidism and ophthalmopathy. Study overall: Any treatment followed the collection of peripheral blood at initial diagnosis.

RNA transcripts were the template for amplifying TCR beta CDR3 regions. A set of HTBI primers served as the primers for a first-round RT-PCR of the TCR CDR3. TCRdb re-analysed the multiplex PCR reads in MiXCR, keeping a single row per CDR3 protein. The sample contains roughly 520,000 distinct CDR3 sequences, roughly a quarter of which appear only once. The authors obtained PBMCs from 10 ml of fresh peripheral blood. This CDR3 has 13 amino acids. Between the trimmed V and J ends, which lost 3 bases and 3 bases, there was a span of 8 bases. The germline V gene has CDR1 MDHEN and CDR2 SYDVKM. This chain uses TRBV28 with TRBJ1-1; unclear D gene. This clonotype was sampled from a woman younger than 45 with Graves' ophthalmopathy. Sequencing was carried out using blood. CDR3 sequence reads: CASSLFGHTEAFF. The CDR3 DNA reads TGTGCCAGCAGTTTGTTTGGGCACACTGAAGCTTTCTTT. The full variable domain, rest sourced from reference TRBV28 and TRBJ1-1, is DVKVTQSSRYLVKRTGEKVFLECVQDMDHENMFWYRQDPGLGLRLIYFSYDVKMKEKGDIPEGYSVSREKKERFSLILESASTNQTSMYLCASSLFGHTEAFFGQGTRLTVV.